This T cell receptor (beta chain) was obtained from a study of regulatory T cells in long-lasting Graves disease. Remarks on this clonotype: Its antigen is undetermined. This could be a read error, since a much larger clone is one nucleotide away.

Germline loops: CDR1 SGHTA, CDR2 FQGNSA. J lost 1 base, V lost 7 bases, and 7 bases had no gene match. The CDR3 is 15 residues long. Building of the TCR beta libraries involved iRepertoire HTBI primers and Arm-PCR of CDR3 regions. TCRdb fed the multiplex PCR reads into MiXCR, producing one record per CDR3 protein. The table lists about 450,000 distinct CDR3 sequences, 20% to 25% of them singletons. Stated time point: persistent/refractory GD, antithyroid drugs over 5 years with positive TRAb. PBMC RNA was the source of the TCR library. American Thyroid Association guidelines defined Graves' disease diagnosis. In this cohort, patients came from an endocrinology department located in Xi'an, China. The authors drew approximately 10 milliliters of peripheral blood into EDTA tubes. General study results and limits: Persistent disease showed a preference for TRBV28, TRBJ1-2 and TRBJ2-5.

Source: peripheral blood mononuclear cells (PBMCs), taken when the disease was refractory, from a patient treated with antithyroid drugs. This chain connects TRBV7-2 to TRBJ1-1, with 9 positions matching TRBD1. The TCR was taken from a female donor with Graves disease. The DNA of the CDR3 is TGTGCCAGCAACAAAAACAGGGGGCAGAACACTGAAGCTTTCTTT. Translated: CASNKNRGQNTEAFF.